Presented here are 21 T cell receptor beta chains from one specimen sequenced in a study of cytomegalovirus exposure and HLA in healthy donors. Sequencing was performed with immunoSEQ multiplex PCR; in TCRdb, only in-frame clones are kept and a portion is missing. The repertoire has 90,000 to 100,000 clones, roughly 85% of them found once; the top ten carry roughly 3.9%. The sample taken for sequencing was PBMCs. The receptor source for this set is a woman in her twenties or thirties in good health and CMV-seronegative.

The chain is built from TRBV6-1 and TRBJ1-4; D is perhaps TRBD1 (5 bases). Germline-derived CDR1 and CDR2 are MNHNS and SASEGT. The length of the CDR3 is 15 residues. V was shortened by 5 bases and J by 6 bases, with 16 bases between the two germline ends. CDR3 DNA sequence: TGTGCCAGCAGTTTTTCCGCCAGGGTCGATGAAAAACTGTTTTTT. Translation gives CASSFSARVDEKLFF.

Written as DNA, the CDR3 is TGTGCCAGCAGCCTACAAGCGGGAGGAGCAGTGTACGAGCAGTACTTC. Translation gives CASSLQAGGAVYEQYF. This rearrangement joins TRBV7-2 to TRBJ2-7, with 9 bases identical to TRBD2. The CDR3 length is 16 residues. V was pared by 5 bases and J by 4 bases, with 12 bases of the junction left unmatched. Germline CDR1 is SGHTA and CDR2 is FQGNSA.

As DNA, the CDR3 is TGTGCCAGCAGCGCCCTGACAGGGGGGATAACTGAAGCTTTCTTT. Translating gives CASSALTGGITEAFF. V is TRBV7-3 and J is TRBJ1-1, with TRBD1 identical over 9 bases. The V gene's germline CDR1 is SGHTA and CDR2 FQGTGA. CDR3 length equals 15 residues. J lost 5 bases, V lost 5 bases, and 9 bases had no gene match.

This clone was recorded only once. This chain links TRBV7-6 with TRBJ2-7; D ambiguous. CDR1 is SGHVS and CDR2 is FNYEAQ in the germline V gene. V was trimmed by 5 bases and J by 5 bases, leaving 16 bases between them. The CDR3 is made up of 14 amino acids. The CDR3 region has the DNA TGTGCCAGCAGCCCCGGGTCAAAGGCCCACGAGCAGTACTTC. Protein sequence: CASSPGSKAHEQYF. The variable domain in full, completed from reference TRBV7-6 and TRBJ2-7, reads GAGVSQSPRYKVTKRGQDVALRCDPISGHVSLYWYRQALGQGPEFLTYFNYEAQQDKSGLPNDRFSAERPEGSISTLTIQRTEQRDSAMYRCASSPGSKAHEQYFGPGTRLTVT.

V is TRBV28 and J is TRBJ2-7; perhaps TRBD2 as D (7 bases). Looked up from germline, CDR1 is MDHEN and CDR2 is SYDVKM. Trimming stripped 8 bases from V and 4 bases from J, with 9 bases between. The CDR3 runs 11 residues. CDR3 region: CASGRGYEQYF. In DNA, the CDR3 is TGTGCCAGCGGGAGGGGGTACGAGCAGTACTTC.

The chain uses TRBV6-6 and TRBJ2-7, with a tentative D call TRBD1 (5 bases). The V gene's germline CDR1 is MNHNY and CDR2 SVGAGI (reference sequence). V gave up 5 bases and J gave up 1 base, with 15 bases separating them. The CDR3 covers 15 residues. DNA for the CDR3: TGTGCCAGCAGTACCAGGGAAAGGAGATCCTACGAGCAGTACTTC. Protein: CASSTRERRSYEQYF.

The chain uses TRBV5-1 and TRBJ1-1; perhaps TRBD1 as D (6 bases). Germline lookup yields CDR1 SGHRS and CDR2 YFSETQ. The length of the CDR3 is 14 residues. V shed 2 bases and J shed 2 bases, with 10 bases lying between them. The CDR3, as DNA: TGCGCCAGCAGCTTTGGGGGGGCTAACACTGAAGCTTTCTTT. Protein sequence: CASSFGGANTEAFF.

CDR3 in amino acids: CASSQDPSSYSNQPQHF. The CDR3 DNA sequence: TGCGCCAGCAGCCAAGATCCAAGTTCCTATAGCAATCAGCCCCAGCATTTT. The chain uses TRBV4-1 and TRBJ1-5; D remains unclear. The germline V gene has CDR1 MGHRA and CDR2 YSYEKL. The CDR3 has 17 amino acids. The V gene lost 0 bases and the J gene lost 0 bases, with 12 bases spanning the gap.

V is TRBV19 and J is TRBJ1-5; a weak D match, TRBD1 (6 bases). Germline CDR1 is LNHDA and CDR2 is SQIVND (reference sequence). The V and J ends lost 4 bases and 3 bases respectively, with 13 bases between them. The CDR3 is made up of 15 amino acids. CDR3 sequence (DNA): TGTGCCAGTAGTACCTTTAGGACAGTCAATCAGCCCCAGCATTTT. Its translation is CASSTFRTVNQPQHF.

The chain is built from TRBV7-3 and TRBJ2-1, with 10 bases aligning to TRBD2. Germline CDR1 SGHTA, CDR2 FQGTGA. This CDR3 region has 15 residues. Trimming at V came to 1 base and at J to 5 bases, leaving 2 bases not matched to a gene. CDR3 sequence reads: CASSLKLAGNNEQFF. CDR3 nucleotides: TGTGCCAGCAGCTTAAAACTAGCGGGGAACAATGAGCAGTTCTTC.

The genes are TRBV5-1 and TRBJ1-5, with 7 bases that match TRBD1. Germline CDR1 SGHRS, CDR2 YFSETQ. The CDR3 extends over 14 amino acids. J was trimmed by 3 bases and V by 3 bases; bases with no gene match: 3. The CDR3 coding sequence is TGCGCCAGCAGCTGGGGACAGCCCAATCAGCCCCAGCATTTT. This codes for CASSWGQPNQPQHF.

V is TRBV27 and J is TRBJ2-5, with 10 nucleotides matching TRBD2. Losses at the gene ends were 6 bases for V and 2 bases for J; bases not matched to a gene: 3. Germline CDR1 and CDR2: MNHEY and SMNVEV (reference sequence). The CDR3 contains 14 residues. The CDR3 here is CASRRTSGQETQYF. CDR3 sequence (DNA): TGTGCCAGCAGACGGACTAGCGGACAAGAGACCCAGTACTTC.

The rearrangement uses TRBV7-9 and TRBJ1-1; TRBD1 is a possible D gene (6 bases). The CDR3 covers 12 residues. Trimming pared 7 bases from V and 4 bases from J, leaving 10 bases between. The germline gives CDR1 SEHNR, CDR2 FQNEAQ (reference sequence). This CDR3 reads CASNPGVTEAFF. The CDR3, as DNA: TGTGCCAGCAACCCAGGGGTCACTGAAGCTTTCTTT.

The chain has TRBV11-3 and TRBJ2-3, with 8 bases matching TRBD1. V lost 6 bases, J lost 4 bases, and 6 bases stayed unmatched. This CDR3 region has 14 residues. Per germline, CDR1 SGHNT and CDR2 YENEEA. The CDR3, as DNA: TGTGCCAGCAGTCAGGGGGCCAGCTCAGATACGCAGTATTTT. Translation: CASSQGASSDTQYF.

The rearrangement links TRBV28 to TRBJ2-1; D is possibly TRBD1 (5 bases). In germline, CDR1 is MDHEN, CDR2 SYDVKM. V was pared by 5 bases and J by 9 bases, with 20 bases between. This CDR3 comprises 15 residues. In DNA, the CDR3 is TGTGCCAGCAGTGAAGCCCTAGGGGTATTCTCTGAGCAGTTCTTC. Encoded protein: CASSEALGVFSEQFF.

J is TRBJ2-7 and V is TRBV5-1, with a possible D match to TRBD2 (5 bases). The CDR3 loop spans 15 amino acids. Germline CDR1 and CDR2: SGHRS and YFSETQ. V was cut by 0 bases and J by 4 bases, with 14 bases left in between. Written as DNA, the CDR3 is TGCGCCAGCAGCTTGGGCCCTAGCCAGGCTTACGAGCAGTACTTC. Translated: CASSLGPSQAYEQYF.

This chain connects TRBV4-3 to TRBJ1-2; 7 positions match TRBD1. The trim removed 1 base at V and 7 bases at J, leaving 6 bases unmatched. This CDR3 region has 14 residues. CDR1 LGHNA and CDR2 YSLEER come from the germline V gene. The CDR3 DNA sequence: TGCGCCAGCAGCCAAGGAAGGGGGCCGGGTGGCTACACCTTC. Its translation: CASSQGRGPGGYTF.

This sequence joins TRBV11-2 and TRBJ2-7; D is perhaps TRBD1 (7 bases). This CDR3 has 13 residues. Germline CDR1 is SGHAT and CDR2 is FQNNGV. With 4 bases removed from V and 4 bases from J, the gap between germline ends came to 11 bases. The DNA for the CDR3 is TGTGCCAGCAGCTCAGGGGGGAGGTACGAGCAGTACTTC. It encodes CASSSGGRYEQYF.

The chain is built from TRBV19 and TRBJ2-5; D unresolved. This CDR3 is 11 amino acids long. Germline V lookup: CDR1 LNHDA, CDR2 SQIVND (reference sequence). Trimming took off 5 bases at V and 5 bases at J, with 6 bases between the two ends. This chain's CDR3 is CASSSSETQYF. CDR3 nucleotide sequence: TGTGCCAGTAGTTCCTCGGAGACCCAGTACTTC.

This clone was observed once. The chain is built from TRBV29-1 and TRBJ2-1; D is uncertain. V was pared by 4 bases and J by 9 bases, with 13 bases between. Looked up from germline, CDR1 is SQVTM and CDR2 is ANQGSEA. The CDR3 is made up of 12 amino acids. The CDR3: CSVGAAVGEQFF. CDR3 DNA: TGCAGCGTTGGGGCAGCCGTGGGTGAGCAGTTCTTC.

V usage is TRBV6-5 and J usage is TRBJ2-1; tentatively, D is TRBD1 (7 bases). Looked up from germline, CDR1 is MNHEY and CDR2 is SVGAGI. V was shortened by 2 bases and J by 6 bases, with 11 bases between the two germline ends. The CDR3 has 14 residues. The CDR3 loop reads CASSYGQGGNEQFF. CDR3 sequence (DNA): TGTGCCAGCAGTTACGGGCAGGGGGGCAATGAGCAGTTCTTC.